One T cell receptor beta chain is described in this entry. Antigen specificity is unknown. Indicated time point: pretreatment peripheral blood. Clones were sequenced by immunoSEQ multiplex PCR, and TCRdb holds only the in-frame ones, with some missing. The data contain just under 65,000 clones, 70% to 90% of them seen just once; the ten biggest clones take up around 1.5%. This record belongs to a study of PD-L1 blockade in urothelial cancer. Overall study: At 6 weeks and at 3 weeks (second dose) after treatment start, blood was analyzed.

Losses at the gene ends were 6 bases for V and 4 bases for J; bases not matched to a gene: 6. The CDR3 sequence is 13 residues long. CDR1 and CDR2 from the germline V gene are MDHEN and SYDVKM. Study-level findings and limits: Below-median pretreatment blood TCR clonality predicted better survival.

This sequence originates from a man between 65 and 80 years old with urothelial cancer. J is TRBJ2-7 and V is TRBV28; 7 bases are shared with TRBD2. This specimen consisted of PBMCs, obtained around atezolizumab (anti-PD-L1) treatment. CDR3 residues: CASRDLRGYEQYF. The CDR3 region has the DNA TGTGCCAGCAGGGATTTGCGGGGGTACGAGCAGTACTTC. Full variable domain (rest looked up from reference TRBV28 and TRBJ2-7): DVKVTQSSRYLVKRTGEKVFLECVQDMDHENMFWYRQDPGLGLRLIYFSYDVKMKEKGDIPEGYSVSREKKERFSLILESASTNQTSMYLCASRDLRGYEQYFGPGTRLTVT.